This T cell receptor (beta chain) appears in the sequencing data of a study of blood T cell repertoires in COVID-19. About the research overall: Sites across the United States, Italy and Spain contributed samples from acute and convalescent COVID-19.

The table came from immunoSEQ multiplex PCR; TCRdb's copy has only in-frame clones and leaves some out. The sample lists hundreds of thousands of clones, roughly nine tenths seen once, with roughly a tenth in the top ten. The source material was PBMCs or T cells enriched from blood (not recorded which). The TCR sequence derives from a woman younger than 45 who had recovered from COVID-19.

In nucleotides, the CDR3 is TGTGCCAGCTCACTTAACAGGGGGCTCGAGCCCCAGCATTTT. This gives the protein CASSLNRGLEPQHF. V gene TRBV18 combines with J gene TRBJ1-5, with 9 bases that match TRBD1. The germline V gene has CDR1 KGHSH and CDR2 LQKENI. The CDR3 extends over 14 amino acids. Unmatched junction bases numbered 6, after V lost 4 bases and J lost 8 bases.